This entry lists 31 T cell receptor beta chains sequenced from one sample in a study of blood T cell repertoires in COVID-19. Libraries were prepared by immunoSEQ multiplex PCR; TCRdb keeps only in-frame clonotypes and omits some of them. The data show roughly 70,000 clones, with about four fifths seen just once and over 20% held by the top ten. Specimen: peripheral blood. All receptors come from a man aged 65 to 85 with acute or convalescent COVID-19.

CDR3 bases: TGTGCCAGCAGCCAGGGGGGACGGGGAGAGACCCAGTACTTC. Amino acids: CASSQGGRGETQYF. The V call is TRBV3-1 (or the pseudogene TRBV3-2), the J call TRBJ2-5, with D possibly TRBD2 on 6 matching bases. The germline gives CDR1 LGHDT, CDR2 YNNKEL (reference sequence). Trimming removed 3 bases from V and 4 bases from J, with 12 bases in between. The CDR3 extends over 14 amino acids.

This chain links TRBV10-3 with TRBJ2-5, with TRBD2 identical over 11 bases. V was clipped by 6 bases and J by 1 base; unmatched bases: 4. Germline CDR1 ENHRY, CDR2 SYGVKD. This CDR3 spans 15 amino acids. CDR3 nucleotide sequence: TGTGCCATCAGCACCGGGACTAGCGGCCAAGAGACCCAGTACTTC. It yields the protein CAISTGTSGQETQYF.

V usage is TRBV28 and J usage is TRBJ1-1; tentatively, D is TRBD1 (5 bases). V shed 7 bases and J shed 0 bases, with 18 bases lying between them. Germline lookup yields CDR1 MDHEN and CDR2 SYDVKM. There are 16 residues in the CDR3. The CDR3 nucleotides read TGTGCCAGCACCCGGAGCAGGGCGCCGATGAACACTGAAGCTTTCTTT. Protein sequence: CASTRSRAPMNTEAFF.

The genes are TRBV12-5 and TRBJ2-1; tentative D call: TRBD2 (6 bases). The ends were cut back, 3 bases at V and 10 bases at J, with 10 bases in the middle. The CDR3 is 12 amino acids. The germline gives CDR1 LGHNT, CDR2 FRNRAP. CDR3 coding DNA: TGTGCTAGTGGTTTCGGACTACGGGAGCAGTTCTTC. This gives the protein CASGFGLREQFF.

J is TRBJ2-2 and V is TRBV7-9; perhaps TRBD1 as D (5 bases). Germline V CDR1 and CDR2: SEHNR, FQNEAQ (reference sequence). This CDR3 is 17 amino acids long. V lost 5 bases and J 5 bases, leaving 21 bases between the germline ends. The CDR3 reads CASSPSEGSGWTGELFF. For the CDR3, the DNA is TGTGCCAGCAGCCCCTCCGAAGGGTCAGGGTGGACCGGGGAGCTGTTTTTT.

V usage is TRBV5-1 and J usage is TRBJ2-1; TRBD2 agrees at 7 bases. Germline CDR1 is SGHRS and CDR2 is YFSETQ. Losses at the gene ends were 4 bases for V and 5 bases for J; bases not matched to a gene: 9. This CDR3 contains 15 residues. This chain's CDR3 is CASSPGTAGDNEQFF. CDR3 DNA: TGCGCCAGCAGCCCCGGGACCGCGGGGGACAATGAGCAGTTCTTC.

The chain joins TRBV29-1 to TRBJ2-7; D is perhaps TRBD2 (6 bases). Trimming removed 5 bases at V and 2 bases at J, with 13 bases between. This CDR3 contains 13 residues. Germline V gives CDR1 SQVTM, CDR2 ANQGSEA. The CDR3 spells CSVQRGGTYEQYF. The CDR3 DNA is TGCAGCGTTCAAAGGGGAGGAACCTACGAGCAGTACTTC.

The gene calls are TRBV9 and TRBJ1-1; 7 positions agree with TRBD1. The CDR3 spans 14 residues. J was trimmed by 8 bases and V by 4 bases; bases with no gene match: 11. Germline CDR1 is SGDLS and CDR2 is YYNGEE. DNA for the CDR3: TGTGCCAGCAGCCGCTCCGGGACAGAAGAAGAAGCTTTCTTT. Translating gives CASSRSGTEEEAFF. Complete variable domain (other parts from reference TRBV9 and TRBJ1-1): DSGVTQTPKHLITATGQRVTLRCSPRSGDLSVYWYQQSLDQGLQFLIQYYNGEERAKGNILERFSAQQFPDLHSELNLSSLELGDSALYFCASSRSGTEEEAFFGQGTRLTVV.

The gene calls are TRBV29-1 and TRBJ2-2; TRBD1 matches 9 bases. Germline V gene data show CDR1 as SQVTM and CDR2 as ANQGSEA. Unmatched junction bases numbered 5, after V lost 6 bases and J lost 6 bases. CDR3 length equals 13 residues. The CDR3, as DNA: TGCAGCGTGGTACAGGGGGCGCCCGGGGAGCTGTTTTTT. Translated, it gives CSVVQGAPGELFF.

The chain joins TRBV7-2 to TRBJ1-2; D gene uncertain. Per germline, CDR1 SGHTA and CDR2 FQGNSA. The CDR3 is made up of 13 amino acids. V lost 3 bases, J lost 6 bases, and 11 bases lay in between. Here the CDR3 DNA reads TGTGCCAGCAGCTTGTCACATTTGGATGGCTACACCTTC. Its translation is CASSLSHLDGYTF.

The V gene is TRBV15, the J gene TRBJ1-2, with D possibly matching TRBD1 (6 bases). The CDR3 length is 13 residues. Germline CDR1 is LNHNV and CDR2 is YYDKDF (reference sequence). Trimming cost V 1 base and J 5 bases, with 8 bases left between them. CDR3 in amino acids: CATSRGGQYGYTF. CDR3 DNA sequence: TGTGCCACCAGCAGAGGGGGGCAGTATGGCTACACCTTC.

The rearrangement links TRBV18 to TRBJ1-1, with D possibly being TRBD1 (6 bases). The CDR3 covers 13 residues. Trimming stripped 6 bases from V and 4 bases from J, with 12 bases between. Per germline, CDR1 KGHSH and CDR2 LQKENI. CDR3 in DNA: TGTGCCAGCTCGGGGGCCTTTGGCACTGAAGCTTTCTTT. This sequence encodes CASSGAFGTEAFF.

This chain connects TRBV5-6 to TRBJ2-1, with D unclear. CDR3 size: 12 residues. From germline, CDR1 is SGHDT and CDR2 YYEEEE. V was trimmed by 2 bases and J by 7 bases, leaving 7 bases between them. The DNA for the CDR3 is TGTGCCAGCAGCTTAGCTGTAAATGAGCAGTTCTTC. Residues: CASSLAVNEQFF.

Here the CDR3 reads CASRPGGDNSPLHF. DNA for the CDR3: TGTGCCAGCAGGCCTGGAGGGGATAATTCACCCCTCCACTTT. This chain uses TRBV6-6 with TRBJ1-6, with D tentatively TRBD1 (5 bases). V was clipped by 6 bases and J by 5 bases, with 11 bases between them. The CDR3 sequence is 14 residues long. Germline V gives CDR1 MNHNY, CDR2 SVGAGI (reference sequence).

The CDR3 coding sequence is TGTGCCAGTAGTATCCCACAGGGGGCCACGCCAAATGGCTACACCTTC. It codes for CASSIPQGATPNGYTF. This chain connects TRBV19 to TRBJ1-2; TRBD1 matches at 9 bases. The CDR3 is 16 residues long. The trim removed 3 bases at V and 6 bases at J, leaving 11 bases unmatched. Germline CDR1 and CDR2: LNHDA and SQIVND (reference sequence).

This chain uses TRBV10-3 with TRBJ1-1; possibly TRBD1 for D (5 bases). Germline CDR1 and CDR2: ENHRY and SYGVKD. This CDR3 is built from 11 residues. Trimming left V 6 bases short and J 6 bases short, with 8 bases between. The CDR3 spells CAIRETAEAFF. Written as DNA, the CDR3 is TGTGCCATCAGAGAGACAGCTGAAGCTTTCTTT.

V is TRBV28 and J is TRBJ1-1, with a tentative D call TRBD1 (5 bases). Germline-derived CDR1 and CDR2 are MDHEN and SYDVKM. With 7 bases removed from V and 1 base from J, the gap between germline ends came to 13 bases. CDR3 length equals 14 residues. CDR3 loop: CASIPWGGNTEAFF. CDR3 DNA: TGTGCCAGCATCCCCTGGGGCGGGAACACTGAAGCTTTCTTT.

The chain couples TRBV5-1 to TRBJ2-3; possible D gene TRBD2, 6 bases. V was cut by 3 bases and J by 0 bases, with 11 bases left in between. The CDR3 length is 15 residues. CDR1 and CDR2 from the germline V gene are SGHRS and YFSETQ. The CDR3 loop reads CASSWRATSTDTQYF. DNA of the CDR3: TGCGCCAGCAGCTGGAGGGCTACTAGCACAGATACGCAGTATTTT.

This clone was detected only a few times. CDR3 in amino acids: CAWSVVGTGGDCRNQPQHF. As DNA, the CDR3 is TGTGCCTGGAGTGTTGTAGGGACAGGGGGGGACTGTCGCAATCAGCCCCAGCATTTT. The rearrangement joins TRBV30 to TRBJ1-5, with 11 bases aligning to TRBD1. The germline gives CDR1 GTSNPN, CDR2 SVGIG (reference sequence). The ends lost 0 bases at V and 2 bases at J; junction bases unmatched: 12. This CDR3 is 19 amino acids long.

This clone has a single count. This sequence joins TRBV7-8 and TRBJ2-1; 8 bases fit TRBD1. J was trimmed by 4 bases and V by 2 bases; bases with no gene match: 4. The CDR3 is made up of 15 amino acids. Germline values: CDR1 SGHVS, CDR2 FQNEAQ. CDR3 nucleotide sequence: TGTGCCAGCAGCTTACGCCAGGGGGCTTACAATGAGCAGTTCTTC. It yields the protein CASSLRQGAYNEQFF.

The V and J genes are TRBV6-1 and TRBJ1-6; D is unclear. CDR3 length: 15 amino acids. The germline CDR1 and CDR2 sequences are MNHNS and SASEGT. The ends were cut back, 2 bases at V and 7 bases at J, with 12 bases in the middle. The CDR3 coding sequence is TGTGCCAGCAGTGAACGGGGTCTGGGGAATTCACCCCTCCACTTT. Amino acid sequence: CASSERGLGNSPLHF.

The V call is TRBV11-2, the J call TRBJ2-1; D may be TRBD2 (5 bases). This CDR3 spans 15 amino acids. The V gene's germline CDR1 is SGHAT and CDR2 FQNNGV. V lost 1 base and J 7 bases, leaving 14 bases between the germline ends. This CDR3 is CASSLGGLASNEQFF. In nucleotides, the CDR3 is TGTGCCAGCAGCTTAGGCGGGTTAGCTTCTAATGAGCAGTTCTTC. Supplemented by reference TRBV11-2 and TRBJ2-1, the full variable domain reads EAGVAQSPRYKIIEKRQSVAFWCNPISGHATLYWYQQILGQGPKLLIQFQNNGVVDDSQLPKDRFSAERLKGVDSTLKIQPAKLEDSAVYLCASSLGGLASNEQFFGPGTRLTVL.

The chain links TRBV3-1 (or the pseudogene TRBV3-2) to TRBJ2-3; D is unclear. The germline V and J ends were trimmed by 6 bases and 4 bases, with 17 bases remaining between them. Germline CDR1 and CDR2: LGHDT and YNNKEL (reference sequence). This CDR3 has 15 amino acids. CDR3 amino acids: CASRQAGPTADTQYF. In nucleotides, the CDR3 is TGTGCCAGCAGGCAGGCTGGGCCCACCGCAGATACGCAGTATTTT.

The chain combines TRBV6-5 with TRBJ1-1; D not certain. The CDR3 has 14 residues. Per germline, CDR1 MNHEY and CDR2 SVGAGI. The V gene lost 0 bases and the J gene lost 3 bases, with 8 bases spanning the gap. The CDR3 bases are TGTGCCAGCAGTTACTCGTCCGTCGACACTGAAGCTTTCTTT. This gives the protein CASSYSSVDTEAFF.

The chain carries TRBV18 and TRBJ2-7; TRBD1 agrees at 8 bases. Germline trimming cut 0 bases from V and 4 bases from J; bases unmatched to any gene: 8. The CDR3 length is 16 residues. The germline CDR1 and CDR2 sequences are KGHSH and LQKENI. CDR3 residues: CASSPPAGGAGYEQYF. The CDR3 DNA sequence: TGTGCCAGCTCACCACCGGCAGGGGGCGCTGGATACGAGCAGTACTTC.

V usage is TRBV5-4 and J usage is TRBJ2-2, with D tentatively TRBD2 (6 bases). Germline CDR1 and CDR2: SGHNT and YYREEE (reference sequence). Trimming shortened V by 0 bases and J by 0 bases, and 6 bases separated the two germline ends. The CDR3 spans 15 residues. The CDR3, as DNA: TGTGCCAGCAGCTTGGGCGGGACGAACACCGGGGAGCTGTTTTTT. Protein sequence: CASSLGGTNTGELFF.

This clone was recorded a few times. The V gene is TRBV29-1, the J gene TRBJ2-7, with 14 bases aligning to TRBD2. Germline values: CDR1 SQVTM, CDR2 ANQGSEA. Trimming took 7 bases from V and 8 from J; bases not matched to a gene: 10. The CDR3 has 14 amino acids. The CDR3 loop reads CSAVGGTSGRQQYF. The CDR3 DNA reads as TGCAGCGCTGTAGGTGGGACTAGCGGGAGACAGCAGTACTTC.

The chain combines TRBV6-1 with TRBJ1-5; D might be TRBD1 (6 bases). V was clipped by 7 bases and J by 3 bases, with 16 bases between them. There are 15 residues in the CDR3. CDR1 is MNHNS, CDR2 SASEGT, per germline. Here the CDR3 DNA reads TGTGCCAGCACTAGGGGGAGGGCCTACAATCAGCCCCAGCATTTT. Protein: CASTRGRAYNQPQHF.

This rearrangement joins TRBV11-2 to TRBJ2-1; 9 nucleotides line up with TRBD1. Trimming at V came to 4 bases and at J to 10 bases, leaving 5 bases not matched to a gene. Germline CDR1 and CDR2: SGHAT and FQNNGV. This CDR3 has 13 amino acids. CDR3 bases: TGTGCCAGCAGCTCGGGACAGGGATGGGAGCAGTTCTTC. It codes for CASSSGQGWEQFF.

J is TRBJ1-4 and V is TRBV7-2; D might be TRBD1 (5 bases). Germline lookup yields CDR1 SGHTA and CDR2 FQGNSA. V gave up 0 bases and J gave up 7 bases, with 12 bases separating them. CDR3 length: 15 residues. CDR3 amino acids: CASSLAQGLGEKLFF. CDR3 nucleotides: TGTGCCAGCAGCTTAGCCCAGGGTCTTGGTGAAAAACTGTTTTTT.

This chain uses TRBV7-6 with TRBJ1-1; no definite D call. The CDR3 runs to 14 residues. Germline loops: CDR1 SGHVS, CDR2 FNYEAQ. Trimming pared 2 bases from V and 7 bases from J, leaving 14 bases between. The CDR3 is CASSLSDERGEAFF. As DNA, the CDR3 is TGTGCCAGCAGCTTATCCGACGAAAGAGGTGAAGCTTTCTTT.